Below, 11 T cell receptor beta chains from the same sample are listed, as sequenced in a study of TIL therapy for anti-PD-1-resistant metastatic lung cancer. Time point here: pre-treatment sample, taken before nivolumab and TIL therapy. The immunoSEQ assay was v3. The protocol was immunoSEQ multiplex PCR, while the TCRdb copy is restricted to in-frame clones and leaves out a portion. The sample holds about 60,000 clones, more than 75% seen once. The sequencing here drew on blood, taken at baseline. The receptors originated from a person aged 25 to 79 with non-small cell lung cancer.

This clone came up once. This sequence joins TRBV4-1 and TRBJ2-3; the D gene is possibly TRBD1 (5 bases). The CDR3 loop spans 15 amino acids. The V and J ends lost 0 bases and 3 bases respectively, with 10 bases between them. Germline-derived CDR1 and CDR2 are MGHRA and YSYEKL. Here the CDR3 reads CASSQDEQGTDTQYF. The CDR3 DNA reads TGCGCCAGCAGCCAAGATGAGCAGGGAACAGATACGCAGTATTTT.

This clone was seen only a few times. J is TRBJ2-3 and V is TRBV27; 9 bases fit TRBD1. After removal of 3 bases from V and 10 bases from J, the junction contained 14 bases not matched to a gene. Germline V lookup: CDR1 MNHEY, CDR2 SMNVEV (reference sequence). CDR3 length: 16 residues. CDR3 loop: CASSFSPGQGSLAQYF. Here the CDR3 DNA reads TGTGCCAGCAGTTTTTCTCCGGGACAGGGCTCTTTAGCGCAGTATTTT.

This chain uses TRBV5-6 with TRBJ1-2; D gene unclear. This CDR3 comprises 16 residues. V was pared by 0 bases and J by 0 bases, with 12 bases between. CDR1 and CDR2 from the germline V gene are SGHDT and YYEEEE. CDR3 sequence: CASSLARGSANYGYTF. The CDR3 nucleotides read TGTGCCAGCAGCTTGGCCCGGGGATCAGCTAACTATGGCTACACCTTC. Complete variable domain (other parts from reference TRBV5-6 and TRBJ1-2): DAGVTQSPTHLIKTRGQQVTLRCSPKSGHDTVSWYQQALGQGPQFIFQYYEEEERQRGNFPDRFSGHQFPNYSSELNVNALLLGDSALYLCASSLARGSANYGYTFGSGTRLTVV.

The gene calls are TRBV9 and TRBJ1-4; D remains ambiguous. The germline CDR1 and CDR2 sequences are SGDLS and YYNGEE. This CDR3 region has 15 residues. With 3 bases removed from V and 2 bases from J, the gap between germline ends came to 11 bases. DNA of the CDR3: TGTGCCAGCAGCGCCACACATGGGACTAATGAAAAACTGTTTTTT. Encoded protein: CASSATHGTNEKLFF.

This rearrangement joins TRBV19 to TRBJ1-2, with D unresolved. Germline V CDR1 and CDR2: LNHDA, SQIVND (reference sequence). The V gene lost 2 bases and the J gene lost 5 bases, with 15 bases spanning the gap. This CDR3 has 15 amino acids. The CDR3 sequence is CASSIPLGVVYGYTF. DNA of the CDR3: TGTGCCAGTAGTATACCCCTCGGAGTGGTGTATGGCTACACCTTC.

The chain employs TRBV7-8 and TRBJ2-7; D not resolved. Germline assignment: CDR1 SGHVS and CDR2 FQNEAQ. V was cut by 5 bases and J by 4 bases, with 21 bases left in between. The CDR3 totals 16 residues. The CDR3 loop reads CASSEETGVVDYEQYF. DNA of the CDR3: TGTGCCAGCAGCGAGGAGACGGGCGTAGTCGATTACGAGCAGTACTTC.

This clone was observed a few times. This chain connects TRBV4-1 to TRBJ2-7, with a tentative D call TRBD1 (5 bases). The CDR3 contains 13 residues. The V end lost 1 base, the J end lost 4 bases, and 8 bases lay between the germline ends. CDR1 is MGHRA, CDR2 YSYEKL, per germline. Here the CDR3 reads CASSQGSGYEQYF. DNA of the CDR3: TGCGCCAGCAGCCAAGGGTCAGGGTACGAGCAGTACTTC.

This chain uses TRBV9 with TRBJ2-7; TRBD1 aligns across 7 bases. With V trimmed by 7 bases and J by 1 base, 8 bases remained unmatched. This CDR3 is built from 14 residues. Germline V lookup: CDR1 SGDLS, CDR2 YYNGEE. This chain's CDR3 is CASSSRDSSYEQYF. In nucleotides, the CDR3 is TGTGCCAGCTCGTCCCGGGACAGTTCCTACGAGCAGTACTTC.

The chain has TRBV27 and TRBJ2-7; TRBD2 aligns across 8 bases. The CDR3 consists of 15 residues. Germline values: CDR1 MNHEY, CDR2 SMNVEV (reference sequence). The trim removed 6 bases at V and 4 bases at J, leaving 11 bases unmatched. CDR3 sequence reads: CASSSVASGRYEQYF. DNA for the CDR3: TGTGCCAGCAGCTCCGTGGCTAGCGGGCGGTACGAGCAGTACTTC.

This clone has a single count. CDR3 in amino acids: CASSPPDGSYEQYF. CDR3 nucleotide sequence: TGTGCCAGCTCACCCCCGGACGGAAGCTACGAGCAGTACTTC. V gene TRBV18 combines with J gene TRBJ2-7, with no clear D. This CDR3 is built from 14 residues. V lost 3 bases to trimming and J lost 3 bases, with 12 bases between them. Germline lookup yields CDR1 KGHSH and CDR2 LQKENI. Looking up the rest from reference TRBV18 and TRBJ2-7 gives the full variable domain: NAGVMQNPRHLVRRRGQEARLRCSPMKGHSHVYWYRQLPEEGLKFMVYLQKENIIDESGMPKERFSAEFPKEGPSILRIQQVVRGDSAAYFCASSPPDGSYEQYFGPGTRLTVT.

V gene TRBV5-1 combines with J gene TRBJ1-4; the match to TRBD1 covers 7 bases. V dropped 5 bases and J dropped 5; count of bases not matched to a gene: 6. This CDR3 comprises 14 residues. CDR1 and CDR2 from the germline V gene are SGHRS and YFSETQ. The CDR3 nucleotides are TGCGCCAGCAGGTCCTCGACAGGGAATGAAAAACTGTTTTTT. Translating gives CASRSSTGNEKLFF.